This TCR beta chain was documented in a study of blood T cell repertoires in COVID-19. Study information: Collection of acute and convalescent COVID-19 samples took place in the United States, Italy and Spain. In each case, the material was cDNA or gDNA derived from T cells, B-cell-depleted T cells, or PBMCs.

The CDR3 sequence is 14 residues long. With V trimmed by 8 bases and J by 0 bases, 1 base remained unmatched. CDR1 is SGHRS, CDR2 YFSETQ, per germline. Original data processing: Amplification of reference gene primers was used by the study to estimate nucleated cell counts. This table comes from immunoSEQ multiplex PCR, and its TCRdb copy is limited to in-frame clones, with some not included. From that table come the V and J calls and clone size; the DNA was used to work out D and trimming. The sample has 200,000 to 250,000 clones; roughly nine tenths are singletons. V and J are TRBV5-1 and TRBJ2-5; 13 positions agree with TRBD2. Sequenced material: peripheral blood. The TCR originated in a woman between 50 and 59 years old with acute or convalescent COVID-19. CDR3 sequence (DNA): TGCGCCAGTACTAGCGGGGGGGACCAAGAGACCCAGTACTTC. It specifies CASTSGGDQETQYF.